These 20 T cell receptor beta chains share one sample of origin, sequenced in a study of blood T cell repertoires in COVID-19. Libraries were prepared by immunoSEQ multiplex PCR; TCRdb keeps only in-frame clonotypes and omits some of them. The table has more than 95,000 clones, around four fifths seen once. The sequencing input was peripheral blood. These receptors all come from a woman in her 70s with acute or convalescent COVID-19.

J is TRBJ1-1 and V is TRBV2; 8 nucleotides line up with TRBD1. CDR1 SNHLY and CDR2 FYNNEI come from the germline V gene. V dropped 6 bases and J dropped 11; count of bases not matched to a gene: 11. CDR3 length: 13 amino acids. CDR3 sequence reads: CASRPGGQVKAFF. The CDR3 bases are TGTGCCAGCAGGCCAGGGGGCCAGGTTAAGGCTTTCTTT. The full variable domain, in which reference TRBV2 and TRBJ1-1 provide the parts outside the CDR3, is EPEVTQTPSHQVTQMGQEVILRCVPISNHLYFYWYRQILGQKVEFLVSFYNNEISEKSEIFDDQFSVERPDGSNFTLKIRSTKLEDSAMYFCASRPGGQVKAFFGQGTRLTVV.

This chain uses TRBV12-3 or TRBV12-4 with TRBJ1-2; no definite D call. The CDR3 totals 12 residues. Trimming left V 3 bases short and J 8 bases short, with 10 bases between. In nucleotides, the CDR3 is TGTGCCAGCAGTTTTGCGCGGGGAGGCTACACCTTC. It yields the protein CASSFARGGYTF.

This sequence joins TRBV9 and TRBJ1-1; TRBD1 matches at 7 bases. This CDR3 comprises 14 residues. V dropped 0 bases and J dropped 1; count of bases not matched to a gene: 0. CDR1 is SGDLS and CDR2 is YYNGEE in the germline V gene. This CDR3 reads CASSVAGGNTEAFF. The CDR3 DNA reads as TGTGCCAGCAGCGTAGCAGGGGGGAACACTGAAGCTTTCTTT.

The chain recombines TRBV4-2 with TRBJ2-1; 13 bases map to TRBD2. Germline loops: CDR1 LGHNA, CDR2 YNFKEQ. J lost 0 bases, V lost 4 bases, and 3 bases had no gene match. The CDR3 totals 17 residues. The CDR3 DNA sequence: TGTGCCAGCAGCCCTAGGACTAGCGGGAGCTCCTACAATGAGCAGTTCTTC. Its translation: CASSPRTSGSSYNEQFF.

The CDR3, as DNA: TGTGCCATCAGGCTAGGGGGTCAGAACACCGGGGAGCTGTTTTTT. It translates to CAIRLGGQNTGELFF. J is TRBJ2-2 and V is TRBV10-3; D might be TRBD1 (6 bases). Trimming cost V 6 bases and J 1 base, with 12 bases left between them. Germline V gene lookup returns CDR1 ENHRY and CDR2 SYGVKD. The CDR3 sequence is 15 residues long.

The chain is built from TRBV30 and TRBJ1-4; D may be TRBD1 (6 bases). This CDR3 region has 13 residues. The germline gives CDR1 GTSNPN, CDR2 SVGIG (reference sequence). V was shortened by 4 bases and J by 6 bases, with 12 bases between the two germline ends. The CDR3 bases are TGTGCCTGGAACAGTCGACAGGATGAAAAACTGTTTTTT. It codes for CAWNSRQDEKLFF.

This chain connects TRBV24-1 to TRBJ1-1; maybe TRBD1 (6 bases). CDR1 and CDR2 (germline): KGHDR, SFDVKD. Trimming took off 4 bases at V and 1 base at J, with 9 bases between the two ends. The CDR3 extends over 14 amino acids. The CDR3 region has the DNA TGTGCCACCAGTGACACGGGACAGAACACTGAAGCTTTCTTT. It specifies CATSDTGQNTEAFF.

The genes are TRBV7-7 and TRBJ1-1; no clear D gene. The V gene lost 1 base and the J gene lost 4 bases, with 10 bases spanning the gap. This CDR3 contains 14 residues. Per germline, CDR1 SSHAT and CDR2 FNYEAQ (reference sequence). Here the CDR3 reads CASSLGREATEAFF. In DNA form, the CDR3 reads TGTGCCAGCAGCTTAGGGAGAGAGGCCACTGAAGCTTTCTTT.

The chain recombines TRBV28 with TRBJ1-3, with 9 bases matching TRBD1. The V and J ends lost 3 bases and 1 base, in that order; junction bases with no gene match: 7. The CDR3 is 17 residues long. Germline CDR1 MDHEN, CDR2 SYDVKM. This CDR3 reads CASSFPGTGISGNTIYF. In DNA form, the CDR3 reads TGTGCCAGCAGTTTCCCCGGGACAGGGATATCTGGAAACACCATATATTTT.

This clone was seen a handful of times. DNA for the CDR3: TGCGCCACTCGGGCAGGGGTAAGTGACAATCAGCCCCAGCATTTT. It is translated as CATRAGVSDNQPQHF. This chain joins TRBV5-1 and TRBJ1-5, with TRBD1 as a possible D gene (6 bases). Germline CDR1 is SGHRS and CDR2 is YFSETQ. V dropped 9 bases and J dropped 3 bases, with 19 bases sitting between them. The CDR3 has 15 amino acids.

The gene calls are TRBV11-2 and TRBJ2-5, with D possibly TRBD2 on 6 matching bases. Germline V gene sequence: CDR1 SGHAT, CDR2 FQNNGV. This CDR3 is 15 amino acids long. The V end was cut by 5 bases, the J end by 2 bases, with 15 bases between. The CDR3 DNA reads TGTGCCAGCAGCCGTCTAGCGCCTCCTCAAGAGACCCAGTACTTC. As protein: CASSRLAPPQETQYF. The entire variable domain, with the rest obtained from reference TRBV11-2 and TRBJ2-5, is as follows: EAGVAQSPRYKIIEKRQSVAFWCNPISGHATLYWYQQILGQGPKLLIQFQNNGVVDDSQLPKDRFSAERLKGVDSTLKIQPAKLEDSAVYLCASSRLAPPQETQYFGPGTRLLVL.

The CDR3 loop reads CSVSPTTGELFF. For the CDR3, the DNA is TGCAGCGTTTCCCCTACCACCGGGGAGCTGTTTTTT. The chain uses TRBV29-1 and TRBJ2-2; no firm D call. There are 12 residues in the CDR3. The germline V gene has CDR1 SQVTM and CDR2 ANQGSEA. The ends were cut back, 5 bases at V and 4 bases at J, with 8 bases in the middle.

This clone turned up a few times. CDR3 in amino acids: CASSIGVGQPATNEKLFF. The CDR3 coding sequence is TGTGCCAGTAGTATTGGGGTTGGACAGCCAGCAACTAATGAAAAACTGTTTTTT. The chain uses TRBV19 and TRBJ1-4; perhaps TRBD1 as D (6 bases). V was clipped by 3 bases and J by 0 bases, with 17 bases between them. The CDR3 is 18 residues long. Looked up from germline, CDR1 is LNHDA and CDR2 is SQIVND (reference sequence).

J is TRBJ2-7 and V is TRBV7-2; D may be TRBD2 (5 bases). The germline V gene has CDR1 SGHTA and CDR2 FQGNSA. The V gene lost 5 bases and the J gene lost 4 bases, with 18 bases spanning the gap. The CDR3 is made up of 15 amino acids. CDR3: CASSPMVGSEYEQYF. The CDR3 nucleotides read TGTGCCAGCAGCCCGATGGTGGGTAGCGAATACGAGCAGTACTTC.

The rearrangement links TRBV7-6 to TRBJ1-4; D not resolved. Germline V lookup: CDR1 SGHVS, CDR2 FNYEAQ. CDR3 length equals 14 residues. Trimming took off 1 base at V and 12 bases at J, with 15 bases between the two ends. CDR3 amino acids: CASSLGPGVPQLFF. As DNA, the CDR3 is TGTGCCAGCAGCTTAGGGCCAGGCGTCCCACAACTGTTTTTT.

This chain joins TRBV7-2 and TRBJ2-1; D gene uncertain. Trimming cost V 5 bases and J 0 bases, with 5 bases left between them. The CDR3 is 13 residues long. CDR1 and CDR2 (germline): SGHTA, FQGNSA. The DNA of the CDR3 is TGTGCCAGCAGCAGCCCCTCCTACAATGAGCAGTTCTTC. Its protein is CASSSPSYNEQFF.

CDR3: CASSPGLAETQYF. The CDR3 region has the DNA TGTGCCAGCAGCCCCGGACTAGCGGAGACCCAGTACTTC. The chain is built from TRBV14 and TRBJ2-5; 9 nucleotides agree with TRBD2. Germline trimming cut 4 bases from V and 5 bases from J; bases unmatched to any gene: 2. Per the germline V gene, CDR1 is SGHDN and CDR2 is FVKESK. The CDR3 is 13 residues long. The variable domain in full, with the rest retrieved from reference TRBV14 and TRBJ2-5, is EAGVTQFPSHSVIEKGQTVTLRCDPISGHDNLYWYRRVMGKEIKFLLHFVKESKQDESGMPNNRFLAERTGGTYSTLKVQPAELEDSGVYFCASSPGLAETQYFGPGTRLLVL.

The chain uses TRBV7-9 and TRBJ1-2; D gene uncertain. Germline V gene sequence: CDR1 SEHNR, CDR2 FQNEAQ (reference sequence). Between the trimmed V and J ends, which lost 4 bases and 2 bases, there was a span of 11 bases. This CDR3 spans 14 amino acids. The CDR3 protein is CASSWAVQNYGYTF. The CDR3 bases are TGTGCCAGCAGCTGGGCAGTCCAGAACTATGGCTACACCTTC.

The rearrangement joins TRBV2 to TRBJ2-3; 7 positions match TRBD2. Looked up from germline, CDR1 is SNHLY and CDR2 is FYNNEI. There are 15 residues in the CDR3. After removal of 9 bases from V and 7 bases from J, the junction contained 16 bases not matched to a gene. CDR3 in DNA: TGTGCCAGAGAGACGTTAGTCCGGGGGGTACATACGCAGTATTTT. It translates to CARETLVRGVHTQYF.

The chain couples TRBV3-1 (or the pseudogene TRBV3-2) to TRBJ1-2, with 9 bases aligning to TRBD1. Per the germline V gene, CDR1 is LGHDT and CDR2 is YNNKEL (reference sequence). There are 14 residues in the CDR3. The trim removed 2 bases at V and 5 bases at J, leaving 3 bases unmatched. The CDR3 DNA follows: TGTGCCAGCAGCCAAAGGGACAGGGTTTATGGCTACACCTTC. Translated, it gives CASSQRDRVYGYTF.